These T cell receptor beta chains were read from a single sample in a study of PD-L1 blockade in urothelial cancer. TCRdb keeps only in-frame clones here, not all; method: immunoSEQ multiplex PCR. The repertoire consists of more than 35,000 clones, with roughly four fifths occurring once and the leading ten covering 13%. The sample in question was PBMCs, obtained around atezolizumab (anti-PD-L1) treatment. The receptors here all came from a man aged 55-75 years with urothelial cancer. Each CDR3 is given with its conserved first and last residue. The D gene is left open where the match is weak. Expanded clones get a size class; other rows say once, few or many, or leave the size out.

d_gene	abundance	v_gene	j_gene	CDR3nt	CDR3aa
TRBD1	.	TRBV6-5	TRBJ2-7	TGTGCCAGCAGTACGGGACAGGGGTTCTACGAGCAGTACTTC	CASSTGQGFYEQYF
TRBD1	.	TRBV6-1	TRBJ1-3	TGTGCCAGCAGGACAGGGGTCTCTGGAAACACCATATATTTT	CASRTGVSGNTIYF
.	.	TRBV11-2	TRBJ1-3	TGTGCCAGCAGCTTATTCCCAGGGGAGAACACCATATATTTT	CASSLFPGENTIYF
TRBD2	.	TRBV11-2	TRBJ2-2	TGTGCCAGCAGTCGGACTAGCGGGAACACCGGGGAGCTGTTTTTT	CASSRTSGNTGELFF
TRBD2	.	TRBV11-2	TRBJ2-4	TGTGCCAGCAGCTTAGATCACGGGGGGGGAAACATTCAGTACTTC	CASSLDHGGGNIQYF
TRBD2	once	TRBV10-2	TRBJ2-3	TGCGCCAGCACTCTACTAGCGAGCGGAGCGGCAGATACGCAGTATTTT	CASTLLASGAADTQYF
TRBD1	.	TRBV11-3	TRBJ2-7	TGTGCCAGGGAGAGGGGGACAGCCTTCTACGAGCAGTACTTC	CARERGTAFYEQYF
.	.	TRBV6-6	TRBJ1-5	TGTGCCAGCAGTTACGTCGGGTACCCCCAGCATTTT	CASSYVGYPQHF
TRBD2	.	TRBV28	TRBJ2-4	TGTGCCAGCAGTTTAATAGCGGGGATAGCCAAAAACATTCAGTACTTC	CASSLIAGIAKNIQYF
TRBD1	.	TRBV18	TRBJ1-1	TGTGCCAGCTCACCACGATCGGGACAGCCGAACACTGAAGCTTTCTTT	CASSPRSGQPNTEAFF
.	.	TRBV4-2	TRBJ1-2	TGTGCCAGCAGCCAACCCGCAGGAAACTATGGCTACACCTTC	CASSQPAGNYGYTF
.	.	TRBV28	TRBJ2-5	TGTGCCAGCAGTCCCGCCCCCTCACTACACCGGAAAGAGACCCAGTACTTC	CASSPAPSLHRKETQYF
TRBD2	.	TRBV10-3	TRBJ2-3	TGTGCCATCAGTGACCAGGGACTAGCGGCTACAGATACGCAGTATTTT	CAISDQGLAATDTQYF
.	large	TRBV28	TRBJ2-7	TGTGCCAGCCATAGTGAGCGGAGCCTTCCCTACGAGCAGTACTTC	CASHSERSLPYEQYF
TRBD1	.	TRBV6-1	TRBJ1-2	TGTGCCAGCATCGGACAGGCGTATGGCTACACCTTC	CASIGQAYGYTF
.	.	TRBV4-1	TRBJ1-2	TGCGCCAGCAGGGAAGAAGGGGCGCGCGGCTACACCTTC	CASREEGARGYTF
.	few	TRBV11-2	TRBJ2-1	TGTGCCAGCAGCCCCGGACTGGCCAGTGAGCAGTTCTTC	CASSPGLASEQFF
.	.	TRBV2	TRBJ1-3	TGTGCCAGCCGGGGAATCTCTGGAAACACCATATATTTT	CASRGISGNTIYF
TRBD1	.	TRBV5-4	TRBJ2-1	TGTGCCAGCAGCTACAGGGGTAGTGGTGAGCAGTTCTTC	CASSYRGSGEQFF
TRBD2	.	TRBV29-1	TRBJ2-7	TGCAGCGTTACCGGGACTACCTACGAGCAGTACTTC	CSVTGTTYEQYF
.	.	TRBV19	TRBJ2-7	TGTGCCAGTAGTATCCCTCTTCGGGAGCAGTACTTC	CASSIPLREQYF
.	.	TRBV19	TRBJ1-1	TGTGCCAGTAGTATCGGGGTGAACACTGAAGCTTTCTTT	CASSIGVNTEAFF
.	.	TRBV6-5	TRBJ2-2	TGTGCCAGCAGTTACGACACGAACACCGGGGAGCTGTTTTTT	CASSYDTNTGELFF
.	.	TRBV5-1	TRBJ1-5	TGCGCCAGCAGCCCCACGACAGGAAGCAATCAGCCCCAGCATTTT	CASSPTTGSNQPQHF
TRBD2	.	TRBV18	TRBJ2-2	TGTGCCAGCTCACCACCGAATAGCGGGGGCCCGAACACCGGGGAGCTGTTTTTT	CASSPPNSGGPNTGELFF
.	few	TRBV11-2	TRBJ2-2	TGTGCCAGCAGCGCCGACAGCCCAAACACCGGGGAGCTGTTTTTT	CASSADSPNTGELFF
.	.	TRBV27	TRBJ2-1	TGTGCCAGCAGTTTGGCGGGGGCTTACAATGAGCAGTTCTTC	CASSLAGAYNEQFF
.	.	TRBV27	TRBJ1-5	TGTGCCAGCGGACAGCTCAATCAGCCCCAGCATTTT	CASGQLNQPQHF
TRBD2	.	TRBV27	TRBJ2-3	TGTGCCAGCATCTCTCTTCTAGCGGCCCTCACAGATACGCAGTATTTT	CASISLLAALTDTQYF
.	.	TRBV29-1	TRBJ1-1	TGCAGCGTTGATATGGGGGGAATGAACACTGAAGCTTTCTTT	CSVDMGGMNTEAFF
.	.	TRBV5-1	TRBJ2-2	TGCGCCAGCAGCTTGGTCCGGTCGAGCACCGGGGAGCTGTTTTTT	CASSLVRSSTGELFF
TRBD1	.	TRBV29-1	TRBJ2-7	TGCAGCGCCCGGACAGGAAACTACGAGCAGTACTTC	CSARTGNYEQYF
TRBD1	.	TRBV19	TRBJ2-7	TGTGCCAGTAGTCCTCCCGGGACAGGGGCCTACGAGCAGTACTTC	CASSPPGTGAYEQYF
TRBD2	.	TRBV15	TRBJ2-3	TGTGCCACCAGCAGAGAGGGGGGGACAGATACGCAGTATTTT	CATSREGGTDTQYF
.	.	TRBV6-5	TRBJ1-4	TGTGCCAGCAGTGTAGTTGCAACTAATGAAAAACTGTTTTTT	CASSVVATNEKLFF
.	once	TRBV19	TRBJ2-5	TGTGCCAGTAGTCTAACAGGGAAAGAGACCCAGTACTTC	CASSLTGKETQYF
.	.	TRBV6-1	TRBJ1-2	TGTGCCAGCAGTGAAATGGTCGGTGGCTACACCTTC	CASSEMVGGYTF
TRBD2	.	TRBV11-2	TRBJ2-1	TGTGCCAGCAGCTTAGTTCCTAGCGGGGGGTACAATGAGCAGTTCTTC	CASSLVPSGGYNEQFF
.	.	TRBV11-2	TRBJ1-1	TGTGCCAGCAGCTTAGATGGACAGATTAACACTGAAGCTTTCTTT	CASSLDGQINTEAFF
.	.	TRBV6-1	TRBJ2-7	TGTGCCAGCAGTGGTCAGACCTACGAGCAGTACTTC	CASSGQTYEQYF
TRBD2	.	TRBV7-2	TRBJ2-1	TGTGCCAGCAGCTTAACCGGGACTAGCGGGAGGGAGGAGCAGTTCTTC	CASSLTGTSGREEQFF
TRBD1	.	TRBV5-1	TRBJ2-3	TGCGCCAGCACCAGGGACAGTTACACAGATACGCAGTATTTT	CASTRDSYTDTQYF
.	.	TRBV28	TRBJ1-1	TGTGCCAGCAGTTTAGGGGCCCGGGCCACTGAAGCTTTCTTT	CASSLGARATEAFF